The clone carrying this T cell receptor (beta chain) was found many times. Its antigen remains unknown. These data are taken from a study of T cells in Graves' hyperthyroidism and ophthalmopathy. Template material for amplifying TCR beta CDR3 regions consisted of RNA transcripts. The study used the HTBI primer set for a first-round RT-PCR of the TCR CDR3. MiXCR, applied by TCRdb to the multiplex PCR reads, yields one record per CDR3 protein. The table has 490,000 or so distinct CDR3 sequences, 15% to 20% seen once; the top ten hold over 45%. Trimming cost V 6 bases and J 7 bases, with 10 bases left between them. The CDR3 has 11 amino acids. CDR1 and CDR2 (germline): SGHAT, FQNNGV. Study findings and constraints: Most clonotypes expanded in the thyroid (above 0.001) were also present in blood.

Patients with uncontrolled infections, other autoimmune diseases, pregnancy or lactation were excluded. V usage is TRBV11-2 and J usage is TRBJ2-7; D is possibly TRBD2 (6 bases). This TCR was recovered from a man aged 35 to 55 with Graves' ophthalmopathy. Sequencing was done on a sample of blood. The CDR3 DNA follows: TGTGCCAGCAGTTCAGGGAGGGAGCAGTACTTC. It is translated as CASSSGREQYF. Looking up the rest from reference TRBV11-2 and TRBJ2-7 gives the full variable domain: EAGVAQSPRYKIIEKRQSVAFWCNPISGHATLYWYQQILGQGPKLLIQFQNNGVVDDSQLPKDRFSAERLKGVDSTLKIQPAKLEDSAVYLCASSSGREQYFGPGTRLTVT.